These 30 T cell receptor beta chains were sequenced from one sample in a study of cytomegalovirus exposure and HLA in healthy donors. The PCR was carried out with 60 Vbeta primers and 13 Jbeta primers. The assay was immunoSEQ multiplex PCR, and TCRdb's table has in-frame clones only and misses some. The table lists some 150,000 clones, 85% of them singletons, with less than 2.5% in the top ten. The sample was PBMCs. These receptors all stem from a woman younger than 30 in good health and CMV-seronegative.

The rearrangement links TRBV4-2 to TRBJ2-1; D may be TRBD2 (6 bases). The germline V gene has CDR1 LGHNA and CDR2 YNFKEQ. This CDR3 region has 15 residues. Trimming removed 4 bases at V and 4 bases at J, with 14 bases between. The CDR3 DNA follows: TGTGCCAGCAGCCCACCGGGACTCGATTACAATGAGCAGTTCTTC. Amino acid sequence: CASSPPGLDYNEQFF.

In its sample, this clone was seen once. The chain is built from TRBV30 and TRBJ2-7, with a possible D match to TRBD1 (6 bases). The CDR3 is 13 residues long. Per germline, CDR1 GTSNPN and CDR2 SVGIG (reference sequence). The V end was cut by 7 bases, the J end by 3 bases, with 16 bases between. In DNA form, the CDR3 reads TGTGCCTCGACCAGCGGACAGTTCTACGAGCAGTACTTC. The encoded protein is CASTSGQFYEQYF. The entire variable domain, with the rest obtained from reference TRBV30 and TRBJ2-7, is as follows: SQTIHQWPATLVQPVGSPLSLECTVEGTSNPNLYWYRQAAGRGLQLLFYSVGIGQISSEVPQNLSASRPQDRQFILSSKKLLLSDSGFYLCASTSGQFYEQYFGPGTRLTVT.

This sequence joins TRBV27 and TRBJ2-7; 9 bases align to TRBD2. From germline, CDR1 is MNHEY and CDR2 SMNVEV (reference sequence). The CDR3 length is 13 residues. V dropped 6 bases and J dropped 4; count of bases not matched to a gene: 4. This CDR3 is CASRRTSDYEQYF. Written as DNA, the CDR3 is TGTGCCAGCAGGCGGACTAGCGATTACGAGCAGTACTTC.

The genes are TRBV10-3 and TRBJ1-1; TRBD1 agrees at 10 bases. This CDR3 contains 11 residues. Germline values: CDR1 ENHRY, CDR2 SYGVKD. Trimming at V came to 11 bases and at J to 6 bases, leaving 3 bases not matched to a gene. This CDR3 reads CASTGGPEAFF. For the CDR3, the DNA is TGTGCCTCGACAGGGGGCCCTGAAGCTTTCTTT.

The rearrangement links TRBV28 to TRBJ2-1, with 7 bases lining up with TRBD1. V lost 2 bases and J lost 3; bases outside the gene matches: 4. Per the germline V gene, CDR1 is MDHEN and CDR2 is SYDVKM. The CDR3 spans 15 residues. The CDR3 protein is CASSLGTAIYNEQFF. CDR3 DNA sequence: TGTGCCAGCAGTTTAGGGACAGCTATCTACAATGAGCAGTTCTTC.

This clone occurred once. This chain joins TRBV9 and TRBJ1-1, with 10 bases fitting TRBD1. CDR1 and CDR2 from the germline V gene are SGDLS and YYNGEE. The CDR3 is 18 amino acids. With V trimmed by 0 bases and J by 3 bases, 11 bases remained unmatched. As DNA, the CDR3 is TGTGCCAGCAGCGTAGCTAAGGACAGGGGGATGGAGGACACTGAAGCTTTCTTT. Protein product: CASSVAKDRGMEDTEAFF.

This sequence joins TRBV7-9 and TRBJ1-2; D is perhaps TRBD1 (6 bases). The germline V gene has CDR1 SEHNR and CDR2 FQNEAQ (reference sequence). The V gene lost 5 bases and the J gene lost 8 bases, with 18 bases spanning the gap. This CDR3 contains 14 residues. Here the CDR3 reads CASSPKAAGEGYTF. The CDR3 coding sequence is TGTGCCAGCAGCCCAAAGGCGGCAGGGGAGGGCTACACCTTC.

V usage is TRBV5-1 and J usage is TRBJ1-2; D is undetermined. CDR1 and CDR2 (germline): SGHRS, YFSETQ. CDR3 length equals 14 residues. The V gene lost 3 bases and the J gene lost 4 bases, with 13 bases spanning the gap. The CDR3 DNA follows: TGCGCCAGCAGCTGGAGTGGATCCGGCTATGGCTACACCTTC. Its protein product is CASSWSGSGYGYTF.

This clone was seen a few times. The DNA of the CDR3 is TGTGCCAGCAGCCTCTCAACCGGGACAGTCTCCTACGAGCAGTACTTC. It is translated as CASSLSTGTVSYEQYF. V is TRBV7-2 and J is TRBJ2-7; 7 positions match TRBD1. The CDR3 sequence is 16 residues long. Trimming at V came to 5 bases and at J to 0 bases, leaving 10 bases not matched to a gene. Looked up from germline, CDR1 is SGHTA and CDR2 is FQGNSA.

The chain combines TRBV28 with TRBJ1-2; D gene unclear. Germline V gives CDR1 MDHEN, CDR2 SYDVKM. CDR3 length equals 11 residues. Deletions cut 4 bases from V and 9 bases from J, with 9 bases between. The CDR3 region has the DNA TGTGCCAGCAGTTCGGGGTATAGCTACACCTTC. Residues: CASSSGYSYTF.

V usage is TRBV6-5 and J usage is TRBJ2-7, with 7 nucleotides matching TRBD1. V lost 0 bases to trimming and J lost 12 bases; unmatched junction nucleotides: 8. Germline loops: CDR1 MNHEY, CDR2 SVGAGI. The length of the CDR3 is 13 residues. As DNA, the CDR3 is TGTGCCAGCAGTTACTCGTCCAGGGGGAATGCGTACTTC. Translating it yields CASSYSSRGNAYF.

This clone has a handful of counts. This chain joins TRBV4-3 and TRBJ2-1; 8 bases line up with TRBD1. Germline-derived CDR1 and CDR2 are LGHNA and YSLEER. The V gene end was trimmed by 4 bases and the J gene end by 8 bases; junction bases not matched to a gene: 7. CDR3 size: 14 residues. The CDR3: CASSRADRVDEQFF. CDR3 nucleotide sequence: TGCGCCAGCAGCCGAGCGGACAGGGTCGATGAGCAGTTCTTC.

V is TRBV5-1 and J is TRBJ2-3; D not certain. V lost 4 bases and J 6 bases, leaving 15 bases between the germline ends. The V gene's germline CDR1 is SGHRS and CDR2 YFSETQ. This CDR3 region has 14 residues. The CDR3 here is CASSRAAREDTQYF. The CDR3, as DNA: TGCGCCAGCAGCCGCGCCGCCCGAGAGGATACGCAGTATTTT.

The gene calls are TRBV7-3 and TRBJ2-1; 8 positions match TRBD2. V lost 5 bases to trimming and J lost 8 bases; unmatched junction nucleotides: 14. There are 16 residues in the CDR3. CDR1 and CDR2 from the germline V gene are SGHTA and FQGTGA. This CDR3 reads CASSPVVESGSHEQFF. In DNA, the CDR3 is TGTGCCAGCAGCCCGGTTGTTGAAAGCGGGAGCCATGAGCAGTTCTTC.

The chain joins TRBV6-5 to TRBJ2-7, with TRBD1 matching over 8 bases. The CDR3 loop spans 14 amino acids. The germline V gene has CDR1 MNHEY and CDR2 SVGAGI. With V trimmed by 6 bases and J by 0 bases, 4 bases remained unmatched. CDR3 protein: CASRRQGASYEQYF. DNA of the CDR3: TGTGCCAGCAGACGGCAGGGGGCCTCCTACGAGCAGTACTTC.

The rearrangement joins TRBV7-2 to TRBJ2-7; 8 positions agree with TRBD1. Trimming removed 2 bases from V and 3 bases from J; junction bases left unmatched: 0. The V gene's germline CDR1 is SGHTA and CDR2 FQGNSA. The CDR3 length is 13 residues. CDR3 in DNA: TGTGCCAGCAGCTTAACAGGGGGCTACGAGCAGTACTTC. This sequence encodes CASSLTGGYEQYF.

The chain joins TRBV4-3 to TRBJ2-7; possible D gene TRBD2, 5 bases. Germline CDR1 LGHNA, CDR2 YSLEER. The CDR3 length is 14 residues. Deletions cut 0 bases from V and 2 bases from J, with 8 bases between. CDR3 in amino acids: CASSQDWETYEQYF. CDR3 DNA sequence: TGCGCCAGCAGCCAAGATTGGGAGACCTACGAGCAGTACTTC.

The chain carries TRBV7-2 and TRBJ1-5, with D perhaps TRBD1 (5 bases). V was clipped by 0 bases and J by 0 bases, with 6 bases between them. CDR1 and CDR2 (germline): SGHTA, FQGNSA. The CDR3 has 15 residues. CDR3 nucleotide sequence: TGTGCCAGCAGCTTAGCGACAGATAGCAATCAGCCCCAGCATTTT. Amino acids: CASSLATDSNQPQHF.

In this sample, this clone turned up a few times. This chain uses TRBV7-8 with TRBJ1-4; a weak D match, TRBD1 (6 bases). This CDR3 comprises 17 residues. Trimming shortened V by 5 bases and J by 5 bases, and 21 bases separated the two germline ends. Germline CDR1 and CDR2: SGHVS and FQNEAQ. CDR3 nucleotides: TGTGCCAGCAGCCCCTCGCCGGGGGGGCCGGGAAATGAAAAACTGTTTTTT. Translation: CASSPSPGGPGNEKLFF. Supplemented by reference TRBV7-8 and TRBJ1-4, the full variable domain reads GAGVSQSPRYKVAKRGQDVALRCDPISGHVSLFWYQQALGQGPEFLTYFQNEAQLDKSGLPSDRFFAERPEGSVSTLKIQRTQQEDSAVYLCASSPSPGGPGNEKLFFGSGTQLSVL.

The V and J genes are TRBV30 and TRBJ2-4; weak D call: TRBD1 (7 bases). This CDR3 has 13 residues. Germline V gene data show CDR1 as GTSNPN and CDR2 as SVGIG (reference sequence). The ends were cut back, 4 bases at V and 4 bases at J, with 11 bases in the middle. CDR3 residues: CAWKAGGKNIQYF. CDR3 nucleotides: TGTGCCTGGAAAGCAGGGGGGAAAAACATTCAGTACTTC. Looking up the rest from reference TRBV30 and TRBJ2-4 gives the full variable domain: SQTIHQWPATLVQPVGSPLSLECTVEGTSNPNLYWYRQAAGRGLQLLFYSVGIGQISSEVPQNLSASRPQDRQFILSSKKLLLSDSGFYLCAWKAGGKNIQYFGAGTRLSVL.

V is TRBV7-9 and J is TRBJ1-2, with TRBD1 identical over 12 bases. This CDR3 has 15 amino acids. Germline-derived CDR1 and CDR2 are SEHNR and FQNEAQ (reference sequence). Trimming at V came to 5 bases and at J to 6 bases, leaving 7 bases not matched to a gene. Written as DNA, the CDR3 is TGTGCCAGCAGCCCGTGGGACAGGGGGCAGGATGGCTACACCTTC. Translation: CASSPWDRGQDGYTF.

The V call is TRBV5-1, the J call TRBJ2-5, with 8 bases identical to TRBD1. Gene TRBJ2-7 matches the end of the DNA better, so the J call may be wrong. CDR1 SGHRS and CDR2 YFSETQ come from the germline V gene. The CDR3 has 15 residues. The CDR3 nucleotides read TGCGCCAGCAGCTTGAACGGACAGGGCTCCTACGAGCAGTACTTC. As protein: CASSLNGQGSYEQYF.

The chain carries TRBV4-1 and TRBJ1-5; 7 bases line up with TRBD1. With 2 bases clipped from V and 6 bases from J, the junction kept 7 bases outside the gene matches. From germline, CDR1 is MGHRA and CDR2 YSYEKL. The CDR3 totals 15 residues. The chain's CDR3 is CASSQYPQGGQPQHF. DNA for the CDR3: TGCGCCAGCAGCCAATATCCTCAGGGGGGTCAGCCCCAGCATTTT.

The genes are TRBV7-8 and TRBJ1-4; TRBD1 aligns across 9 bases. Looked up from germline, CDR1 is SGHVS and CDR2 is FQNEAQ. The CDR3 spans 18 residues. Trimming at V came to 1 base and at J to 3 bases, leaving 9 bases not matched to a gene. CDR3 sequence reads: CASSLVVDTGGSNEKLFF. Written as DNA, the CDR3 is TGTGCCAGCAGCTTAGTAGTTGATACAGGGGGCTCTAATGAAAAACTGTTTTTT.

The V call is TRBV2, the J call TRBJ1-1; unclear D gene. Deletions cut 6 bases from V and 4 bases from J, with 12 bases between. CDR3 size: 13 residues. Per the germline V gene, CDR1 is SNHLY and CDR2 is FYNNEI. The chain's CDR3 is CASRRWVSTEAFF. The CDR3 coding sequence is TGTGCCAGCAGGCGGTGGGTGAGCACTGAAGCTTTCTTT.

The J gene is TRBJ2-7, the V gene TRBV6-5; TRBD1 matches 8 bases. This CDR3 has 14 residues. From germline, CDR1 is MNHEY and CDR2 SVGAGI. After removal of 5 bases from V and 7 bases from J, the junction contained 10 bases not matched to a gene. Here the CDR3 reads CASSVGQGAKEQYF. For the CDR3, the DNA is TGTGCCAGCAGTGTTGGACAGGGAGCTAAGGAGCAGTACTTC.

This chain uses TRBV4-1 with TRBJ1-4; perhaps TRBD1 as D (5 bases). This CDR3 spans 15 amino acids. Between the trimmed V and J ends, which lost 0 bases and 4 bases, there was a span of 9 bases. The germline V gene encodes CDR1 MGHRA and CDR2 YSYEKL. CDR3 coding DNA: TGCGCCAGCAGCCAAGATGGGGCCGGTAATGAAAAACTGTTTTTT. Protein sequence: CASSQDGAGNEKLFF.

V gene TRBV6-6 combines with J gene TRBJ2-3; D is uncertain. Trimming took 2 bases from V and 1 from J, leaving 10 bases between them. The CDR3 has 15 residues. The germline V gene encodes CDR1 MNHNY and CDR2 SVGAGI (reference sequence). The CDR3: CASSYPDFGTDTQYF. The CDR3 region has the DNA TGTGCCAGCAGTTACCCCGACTTCGGCACAGATACGCAGTATTTT.

V is TRBV7-9 and J is TRBJ1-3; no clear D. This CDR3 comprises 17 residues. V was clipped by 4 bases and J by 1 base, with 17 bases between them. Germline V lookup: CDR1 SEHNR, CDR2 FQNEAQ (reference sequence). CDR3 loop: CASSSVDGRGSGNTIYF. In DNA, the CDR3 is TGTGCCAGCAGCTCTGTGGACGGACGCGGGTCTGGAAACACCATATATTTT.

V gene TRBV10-3 combines with J gene TRBJ2-1; possible D gene TRBD1, 6 bases. Per the germline V gene, CDR1 is ENHRY and CDR2 is SYGVKD. The ends were cut back, 8 bases at V and 6 bases at J, with 11 bases in the middle. The CDR3 is made up of 12 amino acids. CDR3 loop: CAIGGGSNEQFF. CDR3 DNA: TGTGCCATCGGGGGCGGCAGCAATGAGCAGTTCTTC.